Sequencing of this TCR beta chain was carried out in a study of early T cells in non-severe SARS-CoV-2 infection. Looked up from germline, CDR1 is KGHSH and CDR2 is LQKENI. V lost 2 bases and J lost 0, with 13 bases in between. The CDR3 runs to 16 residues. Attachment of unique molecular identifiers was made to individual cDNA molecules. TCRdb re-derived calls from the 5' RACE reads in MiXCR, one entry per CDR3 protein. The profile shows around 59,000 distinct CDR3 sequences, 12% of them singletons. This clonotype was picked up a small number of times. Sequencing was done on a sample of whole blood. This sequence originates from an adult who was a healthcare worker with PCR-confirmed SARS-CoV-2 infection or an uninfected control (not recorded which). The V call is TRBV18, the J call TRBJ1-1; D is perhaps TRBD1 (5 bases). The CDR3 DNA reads TGTGCCAGCTCACCAGGGACCCCCAAGGTGAACACTGAAGCTTTCTTT. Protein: CASSPGTPKVNTEAFF.